A single sample is the source of the 3 T cell receptor beta chains below, sequenced in a study of control samples from healthy donors and cancer patients. Some clones are missing from TCRdb's copy, which holds only in-frame ones; the method was immunoSEQ multiplex PCR. The sample contains about 150,000 clones, approximately 93% of which appear only once. The specimen sequenced was blood. The receptors derive from a man aged 18 to 29 in good health.

CDR3 region: CASSTALAWETQYF. CDR3 nucleotides: TGTGCCAGCAGCACTGCGTTGGCGTGGGAGACCCAGTACTTC. The chain recombines TRBV7-9 with TRBJ2-5; D ambiguous. The CDR3 covers 14 residues. V lost 5 bases, J lost 5 bases, and 15 bases lay in between. CDR1 is SEHNR and CDR2 is FQNEAQ in the germline V gene (reference sequence).

In this sample, this clone turned up a few times. The rearrangement joins TRBV11-1 to TRBJ2-1; 7 positions agree with TRBD2. The V and J ends lost 5 bases and 5 bases, in that order; junction bases with no gene match: 12. This CDR3 comprises 16 residues. Germline CDR1 and CDR2: SGHAT and FQDESV (reference sequence). CDR3 amino acids: CASSPRTSHINNEQFF. The CDR3, as DNA: TGTGCCAGCAGCCCTAGGACTAGTCACATAAACAATGAGCAGTTCTTC.

This chain uses TRBV4-2 with TRBJ2-7; TRBD1 aligns across 8 bases. V shed 0 bases, J shed 3 bases, and the junction held 7 bases outside the gene matches. The length of the CDR3 is 16 residues. Germline values: CDR1 LGHNA, CDR2 YNFKEQ. The CDR3 DNA follows: TGTGCCAGCAGCCAAGATAGGACAGGGATCTACTACGAGCAGTACTTC. Residues: CASSQDRTGIYYEQYF.